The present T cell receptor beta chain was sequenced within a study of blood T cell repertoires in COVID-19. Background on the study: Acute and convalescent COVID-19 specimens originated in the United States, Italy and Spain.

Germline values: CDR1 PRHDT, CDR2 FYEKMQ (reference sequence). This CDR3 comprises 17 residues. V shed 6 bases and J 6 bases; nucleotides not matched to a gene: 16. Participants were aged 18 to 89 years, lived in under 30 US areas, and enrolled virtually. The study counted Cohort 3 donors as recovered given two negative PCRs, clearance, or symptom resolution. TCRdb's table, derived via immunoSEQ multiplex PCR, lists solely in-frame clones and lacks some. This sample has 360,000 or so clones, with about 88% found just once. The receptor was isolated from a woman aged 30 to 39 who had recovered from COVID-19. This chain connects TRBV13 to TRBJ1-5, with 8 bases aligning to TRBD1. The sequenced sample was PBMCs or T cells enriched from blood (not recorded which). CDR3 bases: TGTGCCAGCAGTTATTCAGCCAGGGGGCGCGTCGGTCAGCCCCAGCATTTT. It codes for CASSYSARGRVGQPQHF.